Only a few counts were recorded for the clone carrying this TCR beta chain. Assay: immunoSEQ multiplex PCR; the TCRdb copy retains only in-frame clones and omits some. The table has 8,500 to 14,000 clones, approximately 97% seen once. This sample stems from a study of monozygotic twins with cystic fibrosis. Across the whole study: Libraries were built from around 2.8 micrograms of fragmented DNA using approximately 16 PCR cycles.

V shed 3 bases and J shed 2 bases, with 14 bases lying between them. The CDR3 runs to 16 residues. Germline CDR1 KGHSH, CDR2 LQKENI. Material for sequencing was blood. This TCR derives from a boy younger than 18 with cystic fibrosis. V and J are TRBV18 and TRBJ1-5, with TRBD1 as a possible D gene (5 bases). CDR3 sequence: CASSPKGLGGNQPQHF. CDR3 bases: TGTGCCAGCTCACCGAAGGGCCTAGGGGGCAATCAGCCCCAGCATTTT.